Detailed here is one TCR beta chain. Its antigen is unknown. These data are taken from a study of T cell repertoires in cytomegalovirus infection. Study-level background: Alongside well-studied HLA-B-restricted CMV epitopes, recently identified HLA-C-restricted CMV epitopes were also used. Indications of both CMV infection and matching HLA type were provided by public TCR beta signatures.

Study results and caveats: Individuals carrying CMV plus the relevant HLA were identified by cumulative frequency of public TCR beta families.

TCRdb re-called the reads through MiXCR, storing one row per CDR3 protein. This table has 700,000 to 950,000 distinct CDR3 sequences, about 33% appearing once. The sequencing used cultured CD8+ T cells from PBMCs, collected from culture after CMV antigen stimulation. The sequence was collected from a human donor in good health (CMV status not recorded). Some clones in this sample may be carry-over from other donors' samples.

The CDR3 bases are TGCGCCAGCAGCTTGGGGAGTTGGACTGAAGCTTTCTTT. Amino acids: CASSLGSWTEAFF. This chain joins TRBV5-1 and TRBJ1-1; D is uncertain. The germline V and J ends were trimmed by 0 bases and 5 bases, with 8 bases remaining between them. This CDR3 comprises 13 residues. Germline CDR1 reads SGHRS; CDR2 reads YFSETQ.